These T cell receptor beta chains were read from a single sample in a study of beta chain features in type 1 diabetes. Produced via immunoSEQ multiplex PCR; TCRdb's table is partial and in-frame only. The data contain approximately 140,000 clones, 9% of them singletons. Source material: central memory CD4+ T cells from blood. The receptors shown here come from a man under 40 with type 1 diabetes. Each CDR3 is given with its conserved first and last residue. Each record gives: clone size, J gene, CDR3 length, V gene, D gene, CDR3 DNA, CDR3 protein. D genes are given only for firm matches. Rows give clone size only sometimes, using once, few, many, or a class for an expanded clone.

clone size: NA; J gene: TRBJ1-6; CDR3 length: 13; V gene: TRBV29-1; D gene: NA; CDR3 DNA: TGCAGCGTTCGCGGGCAGGGGAATTCACCCCTCCACTTT; CDR3 protein: CSVRGQGNSPLHF
clone size: few; J gene: TRBJ2-7; CDR3 length: 15; V gene: TRBV7-2; D gene: TRBD1; CDR3 DNA: TGTGCCAGCAGGCCACCGGGACAGGGAATAGACGAGCAGTACTTC; CDR3 protein: CASRPPGQGIDEQYF
clone size: few; J gene: TRBJ2-1; CDR3 length: 19; V gene: TRBV7-2; D gene: TRBD2; CDR3 DNA: TGTGCCAGCAGCTTAGCCGGCCTAGCGGGGGCTAGCTCCTACAATGAGCAGTTCTTC; CDR3 protein: CASSLAGLAGASSYNEQFF
clone size: few; J gene: TRBJ2-1; CDR3 length: 14; V gene: TRBV11-2; D gene: NA; CDR3 DNA: TGTGCCAGCAGCTTAGGCGGTAGCAACAATGAGCAGTTCTTC; CDR3 protein: CASSLGGSNNEQFF
clone size: NA; J gene: TRBJ1-5; CDR3 length: 14; V gene: TRBV28; D gene: NA; CDR3 DNA: TGTGCCACCTTGCCCAGCGGGGAAAATCAGCCCCAGCATTTT; CDR3 protein: CATLPSGENQPQHF
clone size: NA; J gene: TRBJ2-3; CDR3 length: 16; V gene: TRBV7-8; D gene: NA; CDR3 DNA: TGTGCCAGCAGCTTATTGCCCGGGATGGGCACAGATACGCAGTATTTT; CDR3 protein: CASSLLPGMGTDTQYF
clone size: few; J gene: TRBJ1-1; CDR3 length: 15; V gene: TRBV7-2; D gene: NA; CDR3 DNA: TGTGCCAGCAGCCGGTCCTCCGGGGTTCGCACTGAAGCTTTCTTT; CDR3 protein: CASSRSSGVRTEAFF
clone size: NA; J gene: TRBJ1-5; CDR3 length: 14; V gene: TRBV2; D gene: TRBD1; CDR3 DNA: TGTGCCAGCAGTGGACAGGGTAACAATCAGCCCCAGCATTTT; CDR3 protein: CASSGQGNNQPQHF
clone size: NA; J gene: TRBJ1-1; CDR3 length: 16; V gene: TRBV12-5; D gene: TRBD1; CDR3 DNA: TGTGCTAGTGGTCCTCCCGGACAGGGGGCGAACACTGAAGCTTTCTTT; CDR3 protein: CASGPPGQGANTEAFF
clone size: NA; J gene: TRBJ2-5; CDR3 length: 13; V gene: TRBV7-2; D gene: NA; CDR3 DNA: TGTGCCAGCAGCTGGACAGAGCGAGAGACCCAGTACTTC; CDR3 protein: CASSWTERETQYF
clone size: NA; J gene: TRBJ2-1; CDR3 length: 15; V gene: TRBV5-6; D gene: TRBD2; CDR3 DNA: TGTGCCAGCAGTGGGGCGGGGGAGTCCTACAATGAGCAGTTCTTC; CDR3 protein: CASSGAGESYNEQFF
clone size: many; J gene: TRBJ1-2; CDR3 length: 15; V gene: TRBV7-2; D gene: NA; CDR3 DNA: TGTGCCAGCAGCTTAGTATCACAGGTTCATCTGGGCTACACCTTC; CDR3 protein: CASSLVSQVHLGYTF
clone size: few; J gene: TRBJ2-1; CDR3 length: 15; V gene: TRBV9; D gene: TRBD1; CDR3 DNA: TGTGCCAGCAGCGTAGTTGACAGGGCCTACAATGAGCAGTTCTTC; CDR3 protein: CASSVVDRAYNEQFF
clone size: few; J gene: TRBJ2-3; CDR3 length: 14; V gene: TRBV9; D gene: NA; CDR3 DNA: TGTGCCAGCAGCGTAGCTACGCCCGCAGATACGCAGTATTTT; CDR3 protein: CASSVATPADTQYF
clone size: few; J gene: TRBJ2-7; CDR3 length: 13; V gene: TRBV15; D gene: TRBD2; CDR3 DNA: TGTGCCACCAGCAGAGCCCCACTAGCGGAGCGTTACTTC; CDR3 protein: CATSRAPLAERYF
clone size: few; J gene: TRBJ1-1; CDR3 length: 14; V gene: TRBV9; D gene: TRBD1; CDR3 DNA: TGTGCCAGCAGCGTAGACTACAGGGGGACTGAAGCTTTCTTT; CDR3 protein: CASSVDYRGTEAFF
clone size: NA; J gene: TRBJ1-2; CDR3 length: 15; V gene: TRBV2; D gene: NA; CDR3 DNA: TGTGCCAGCAGGAGTAACAGAGATCCTAACTATGGCTACACCTTC; CDR3 protein: CASRSNRDPNYGYTF
clone size: NA; J gene: TRBJ2-3; CDR3 length: 16; V gene: TRBV11-2; D gene: NA; CDR3 DNA: TGTGCCAGCAGCTTATGGGCTGCTAGCAGTGCAGATACGCAGTATTTT; CDR3 protein: CASSLWAASSADTQYF
clone size: NA; J gene: TRBJ1-6; CDR3 length: 14; V gene: TRBV2; D gene: NA; CDR3 DNA: TGTGCCAGCAGTGAAGTTCAGGGGTTTTCACCCCTCCACTTT; CDR3 protein: CASSEVQGFSPLHF
clone size: once; J gene: TRBJ1-5; CDR3 length: 14; V gene: TRBV11-2; D gene: NA; CDR3 DNA: TGTGCCAGCAGCTTAAGCGGGGGGCATTTCCCCCAGCATTTT; CDR3 protein: CASSLSGGHFPQHF
clone size: NA; J gene: TRBJ2-1; CDR3 length: 12; V gene: TRBV6-1; D gene: TRBD2; CDR3 DNA: TGTGCCAGCAGTGTAACAGCGGGGGAGCAGTTCTTC; CDR3 protein: CASSVTAGEQFF
clone size: NA; J gene: TRBJ1-2; CDR3 length: 16; V gene: TRBV6-5; D gene: TRBD1; CDR3 DNA: TGTGCCAGCAGTTACGCCCCCGGGACAGGGAAATATGGCTACACCTTC; CDR3 protein: CASSYAPGTGKYGYTF
clone size: few; J gene: TRBJ1-5; CDR3 length: 14; V gene: TRBV15; D gene: NA; CDR3 DNA: TGTGCCACCAGCAGAGATATAGGGGCTGAGCCCCAGCATTTT; CDR3 protein: CATSRDIGAEPQHF
clone size: NA; J gene: TRBJ2-7; CDR3 length: 17; V gene: TRBV5-1; D gene: TRBD2; CDR3 DNA: TGCGCCAGCAGCTTCACGGCTAGCGGGGGCGAGTTCTACGAGCAGTACTTC; CDR3 protein: CASSFTASGGEFYEQYF
clone size: few; J gene: TRBJ2-1; CDR3 length: 11; V gene: TRBV20-1; D gene: NA; CDR3 DNA: TGCAGTGCTAGGGTATTGGAGATGGGTTTCTTC; CDR3 protein: CSARVLEMGFF
clone size: many; J gene: TRBJ1-2; CDR3 length: 13; V gene: TRBV14; D gene: TRBD1; CDR3 DNA: TGTGCCAGCAGCACCCGGACAGGGGATGGCTACACCTTC; CDR3 protein: CASSTRTGDGYTF
clone size: NA; J gene: TRBJ2-1; CDR3 length: 14; V gene: TRBV5-1; D gene: TRBD2; CDR3 DNA: TGCGCCAGCAGCTTGGACGGGAGGGGCCAAGAGCAGTTCTTC; CDR3 protein: CASSLDGRGQEQFF
clone size: few; J gene: TRBJ2-2; CDR3 length: 17; V gene: TRBV4-3; D gene: NA; CDR3 DNA: TGCGCCAGCAGCCAATCCAACCGACAGGTCGACACCGGGGAGCTGTTTTTT; CDR3 protein: CASSQSNRQVDTGELFF
clone size: few; J gene: TRBJ2-3; CDR3 length: 12; V gene: TRBV6-5; D gene: NA; CDR3 DNA: TGTGCCAGCGGTTACCAGCGGGATACGCAGTATTTT; CDR3 protein: CASGYQRDTQYF
clone size: NA; J gene: TRBJ2-2; CDR3 length: 16; V gene: TRBV4-1; D gene: TRBD2; CDR3 DNA: TGCGCCAGCAGTCTCCTAGCGGGGGGGCCGGCCGGGGAGCTGTTTTTT; CDR3 protein: CASSLLAGGPAGELFF
clone size: NA; J gene: TRBJ1-2; CDR3 length: 18; V gene: TRBV5-4; D gene: NA; CDR3 DNA: TGTGCCAGCAGCTTGGACGCCGATCCGGGACACGAAAACGGTGGCTACACCTTC; CDR3 protein: CASSLDADPGHENGGYTF
clone size: few; J gene: TRBJ2-5; CDR3 length: 13; V gene: TRBV7-3; D gene: TRBD2; CDR3 DNA: TGTGCCAGCAGCTTGACTAGCTCGGAGACCCAGTACTTC; CDR3 protein: CASSLTSSETQYF
clone size: NA; J gene: TRBJ1-6; CDR3 length: 14; V gene: TRBV6-6; D gene: TRBD1; CDR3 DNA: TGTGCCAGCAACTCGGGACAGGGGAATTCACCCCTCCACTTT; CDR3 protein: CASNSGQGNSPLHF
clone size: NA; J gene: TRBJ1-4; CDR3 length: 14; V gene: TRBV5-1; D gene: NA; CDR3 DNA: TGCGCCAGCAGCGTGGACAGTACGGGGGAAAAACTGTTTTTT; CDR3 protein: CASSVDSTGEKLFF
clone size: NA; J gene: TRBJ2-3; CDR3 length: 16; V gene: TRBV14; D gene: TRBD2; CDR3 DNA: TGTGCCAGCAGCCGGAGAGCGGGGGGAGGTGGAGATACGCAGTATTTT; CDR3 protein: CASSRRAGGGGDTQYF
clone size: NA; J gene: TRBJ2-3; CDR3 length: 12; V gene: TRBV5-4; D gene: NA; CDR3 DNA: TGTGCCAGCAGCTTACTCGGAGATACGCAGTATTTT; CDR3 protein: CASSLLGDTQYF
clone size: few; J gene: TRBJ2-2; CDR3 length: 16; V gene: TRBV28; D gene: NA; CDR3 DNA: TGTGCCAGCAGTTCGGGGTGGGGGGTGAACACCGGGGAGCTGTTTTTT; CDR3 protein: CASSSGWGVNTGELFF
clone size: NA; J gene: TRBJ2-2; CDR3 length: 14; V gene: TRBV5-1; D gene: NA; CDR3 DNA: TGCGCCAGCAGCTTGGAGGAGTATGGCGGGGAGCTGTTTTTT; CDR3 protein: CASSLEEYGGELFF
clone size: NA; J gene: TRBJ2-5; CDR3 length: 14; V gene: TRBV9; D gene: TRBD2; CDR3 DNA: TGTGCCGGGGGATTACTAGCGGGGGAAGAGACCCAGTACTTC; CDR3 protein: CAGGLLAGEETQYF
clone size: few; J gene: TRBJ2-1; CDR3 length: 19; V gene: TRBV5-4; D gene: NA; CDR3 DNA: TGTGCCAGCAGCTTGGGAGGGGGCGCCGGGACTAGGTTATACAATGAGCAGTTCTTC; CDR3 protein: CASSLGGGAGTRLYNEQFF
clone size: NA; J gene: TRBJ2-2; CDR3 length: 16; V gene: TRBV4-3; D gene: TRBD2; CDR3 DNA: TGCGCCAGCAGCCTCCTTCTGGCGGGGGGGCCCGGGGAGCTGTTTTTT; CDR3 protein: CASSLLLAGGPGELFF
clone size: NA; J gene: TRBJ2-7; CDR3 length: 14; V gene: TRBV13; D gene: TRBD2; CDR3 DNA: TGTGCCAGCAGCCTCCCGGGAGGGGTTAACGAGCAGTACTTC; CDR3 protein: CASSLPGGVNEQYF
clone size: NA; J gene: TRBJ1-5; CDR3 length: 14; V gene: TRBV18; D gene: TRBD1; CDR3 DNA: TGTGCCAGCTCTGCCGACAGGGCGAATCAGCCCCAGCATTTT; CDR3 protein: CASSADRANQPQHF
clone size: NA; J gene: TRBJ1-1; CDR3 length: 16; V gene: TRBV18; D gene: TRBD1; CDR3 DNA: TGTGCCAGCTCACGCGTCGGACAGGGATTGAACACTGAAGCTTTCTTT; CDR3 protein: CASSRVGQGLNTEAFF
clone size: NA; J gene: TRBJ1-2; CDR3 length: 13; V gene: TRBV27; D gene: NA; CDR3 DNA: TGTGCCAGCAGTTTGAAGGAGTACTATGGCTACACCTTC; CDR3 protein: CASSLKEYYGYTF
clone size: few; J gene: TRBJ2-3; CDR3 length: 13; V gene: TRBV5-4; D gene: NA; CDR3 DNA: TGTGCCAGCAGCGGGCAGGGATTAGATACGCAGTATTTT; CDR3 protein: CASSGQGLDTQYF
clone size: NA; J gene: TRBJ2-1; CDR3 length: 13; V gene: TRBV28; D gene: TRBD2; CDR3 DNA: TGTGCCAGCAAACCAACCGGGGGGGGCGAGCAGTTCTTC; CDR3 protein: CASKPTGGGEQFF
clone size: NA; J gene: TRBJ2-1; CDR3 length: 14; V gene: TRBV7-3; D gene: NA; CDR3 DNA: TGTGCCAGCAGCTTAACGCCAGCGTCCGATGAGCAGTTCTTC; CDR3 protein: CASSLTPASDEQFF
clone size: few; J gene: TRBJ1-6; CDR3 length: 14; V gene: TRBV7-2; D gene: NA; CDR3 DNA: TGTGCCAGCAGCTACCGGGGGGTAGATTCACCCCTCCACTTT; CDR3 protein: CASSYRGVDSPLHF
clone size: few; J gene: TRBJ2-1; CDR3 length: 14; V gene: TRBV7-2; D gene: TRBD1; CDR3 DNA: TGTGCCAGCAGCTTGGACAGGACCTACAATGAGCAGTTCTTC; CDR3 protein: CASSLDRTYNEQFF
clone size: few; J gene: TRBJ2-3; CDR3 length: 15; V gene: TRBV5-1; D gene: TRBD2; CDR3 DNA: TGCGCCAGCAGCCAACCCAGCGGGGGTGGAGATACGCAGTATTTT; CDR3 protein: CASSQPSGGGDTQYF
clone size: NA; J gene: TRBJ2-7; CDR3 length: 16; V gene: TRBV7-9; D gene: NA; CDR3 DNA: TGTGCCAGCAGCTTAGCGGAGGGACGAGGCTCCTACGAGCAGTACTTC; CDR3 protein: CASSLAEGRGSYEQYF
clone size: NA; J gene: TRBJ1-5; CDR3 length: 13; V gene: TRBV9; D gene: NA; CDR3 DNA: TGTGCCAGCAGCGGAGACGGGTATCAGCCCCAGCATTTT; CDR3 protein: CASSGDGYQPQHF
clone size: NA; J gene: TRBJ2-3; CDR3 length: 14; V gene: TRBV7-2; D gene: TRBD2; CDR3 DNA: TGTGCCAGCAGAGGAGCGGGGGGGCGAGATACGCAGTATTTT; CDR3 protein: CASRGAGGRDTQYF
clone size: few; J gene: TRBJ1-4; CDR3 length: 14; V gene: TRBV5-1; D gene: NA; CDR3 DNA: TGCGCCAGCAGCTTGGACAAGATGGGCGAAAAACTGTTTTTT; CDR3 protein: CASSLDKMGEKLFF
clone size: NA; J gene: TRBJ1-2; CDR3 length: 12; V gene: TRBV6-1; D gene: NA; CDR3 DNA: TGTGCCACTACGACAGATAACTATGGCTACACCTTC; CDR3 protein: CATTTDNYGYTF
clone size: few; J gene: TRBJ2-2; CDR3 length: 14; V gene: TRBV21-1; D gene: NA; CDR3 DNA: TGTGCCGGACCCCCAGGGCAAAACACCGGGGAGCTGTTTTTT; CDR3 protein: CAGPPGQNTGELFF
clone size: few; J gene: TRBJ2-7; CDR3 length: 11; V gene: TRBV6-5; D gene: NA; CDR3 DNA: TGTGCCAGCAGCCAGTTCGGGGAGCAGTACTTC; CDR3 protein: CASSQFGEQYF
clone size: few; J gene: TRBJ2-5; CDR3 length: 16; V gene: TRBV9; D gene: TRBD2; CDR3 DNA: TGTGCCAGCAGCGCTGGTGCAAGCGGGGCTGAGGAGACCCAGTACTTC; CDR3 protein: CASSAGASGAEETQYF